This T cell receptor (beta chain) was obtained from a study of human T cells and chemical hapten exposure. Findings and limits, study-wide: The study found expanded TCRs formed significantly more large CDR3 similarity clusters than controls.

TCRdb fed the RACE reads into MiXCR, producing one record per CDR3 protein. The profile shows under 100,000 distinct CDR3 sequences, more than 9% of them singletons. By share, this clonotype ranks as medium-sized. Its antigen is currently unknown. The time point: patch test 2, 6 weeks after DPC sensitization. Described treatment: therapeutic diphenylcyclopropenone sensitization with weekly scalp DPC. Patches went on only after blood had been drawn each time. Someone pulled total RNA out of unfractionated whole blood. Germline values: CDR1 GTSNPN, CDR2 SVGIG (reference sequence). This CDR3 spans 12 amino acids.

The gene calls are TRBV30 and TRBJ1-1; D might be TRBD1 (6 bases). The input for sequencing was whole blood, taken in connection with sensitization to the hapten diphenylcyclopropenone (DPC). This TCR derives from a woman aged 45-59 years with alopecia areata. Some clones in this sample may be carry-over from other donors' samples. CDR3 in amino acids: CSGGLDYTEAFF. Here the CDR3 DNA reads TGTTCCGGGGGGCTGGATTACACTGAAGCTTTCTTT.